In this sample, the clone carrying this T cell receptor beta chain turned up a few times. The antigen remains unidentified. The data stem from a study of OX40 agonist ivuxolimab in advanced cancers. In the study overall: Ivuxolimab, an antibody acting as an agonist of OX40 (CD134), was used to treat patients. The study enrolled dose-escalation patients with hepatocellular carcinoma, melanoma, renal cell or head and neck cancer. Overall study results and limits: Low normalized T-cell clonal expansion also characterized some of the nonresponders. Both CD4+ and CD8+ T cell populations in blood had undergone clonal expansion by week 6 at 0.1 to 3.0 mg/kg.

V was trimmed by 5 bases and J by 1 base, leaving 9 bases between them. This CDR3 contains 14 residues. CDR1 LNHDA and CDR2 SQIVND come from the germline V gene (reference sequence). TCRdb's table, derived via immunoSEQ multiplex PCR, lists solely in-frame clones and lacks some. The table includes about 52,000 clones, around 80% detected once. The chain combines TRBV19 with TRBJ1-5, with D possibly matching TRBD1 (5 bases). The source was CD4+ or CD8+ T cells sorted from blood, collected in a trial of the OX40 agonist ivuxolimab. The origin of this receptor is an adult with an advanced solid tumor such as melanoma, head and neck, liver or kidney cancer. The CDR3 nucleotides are TGTGCCAGTAGTTCCCGGGACAGCAATCAGCCCCAGCATTTT. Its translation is CASSSRDSNQPQHF.